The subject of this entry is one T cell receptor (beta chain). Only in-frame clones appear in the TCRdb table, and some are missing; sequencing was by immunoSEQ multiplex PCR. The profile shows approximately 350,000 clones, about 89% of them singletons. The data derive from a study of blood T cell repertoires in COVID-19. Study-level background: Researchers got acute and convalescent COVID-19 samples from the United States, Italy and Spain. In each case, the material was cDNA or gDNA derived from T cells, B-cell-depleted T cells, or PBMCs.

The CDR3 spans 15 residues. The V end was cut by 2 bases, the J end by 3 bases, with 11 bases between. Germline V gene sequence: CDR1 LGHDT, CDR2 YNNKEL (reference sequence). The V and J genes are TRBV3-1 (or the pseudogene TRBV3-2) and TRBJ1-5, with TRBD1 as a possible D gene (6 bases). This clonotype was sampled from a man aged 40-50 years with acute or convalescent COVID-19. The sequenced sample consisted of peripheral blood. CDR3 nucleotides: TGTGCCAGCAGCCAAAGTGGACAGAACAATCAGCCCCAGCATTTT. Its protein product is CASSQSGQNNQPQHF.